This T cell receptor (beta chain) appears in the sequencing data of a study of T cells after yellow fever vaccination. A single record per CDR3 protein comes from TCRdb applying MiXCR to the 5' RACE reads. The data show some 320,000 distinct CDR3 sequences, around 11% seen once. Sequences were derived from CD4+ T cells sorted from PBMCs, sampled 45 days after the yellow fever booster vaccination. The clonotype comes from a man between 18 and 35 years old who received the YFV17D yellow fever vaccine.

The CDR3 nucleotides read TGTGCCAGCAGCCGTCCGACAAGAAACACCGGGGAGCTGTTTTTT. As protein: CASSRPTRNTGELFF. The V gene is TRBV5-6, the J gene TRBJ2-2; D remains ambiguous. Germline V gene data show CDR1 as SGHDT and CDR2 as YYEEEE. V shed 4 bases and J shed 2 bases, with 12 bases lying between them. The CDR3 consists of 15 residues.